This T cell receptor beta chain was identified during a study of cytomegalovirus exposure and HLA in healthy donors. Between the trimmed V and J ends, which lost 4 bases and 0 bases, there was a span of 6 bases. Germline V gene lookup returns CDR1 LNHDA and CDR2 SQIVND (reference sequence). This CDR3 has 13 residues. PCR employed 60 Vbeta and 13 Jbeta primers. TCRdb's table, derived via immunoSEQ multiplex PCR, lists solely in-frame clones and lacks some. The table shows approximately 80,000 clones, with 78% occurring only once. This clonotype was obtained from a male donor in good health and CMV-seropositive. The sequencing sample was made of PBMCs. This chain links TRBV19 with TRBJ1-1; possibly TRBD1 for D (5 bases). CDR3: CASSSRVNTEAFF. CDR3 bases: TGTGCCAGTAGTAGCAGGGTGAACACTGAAGCTTTCTTT.